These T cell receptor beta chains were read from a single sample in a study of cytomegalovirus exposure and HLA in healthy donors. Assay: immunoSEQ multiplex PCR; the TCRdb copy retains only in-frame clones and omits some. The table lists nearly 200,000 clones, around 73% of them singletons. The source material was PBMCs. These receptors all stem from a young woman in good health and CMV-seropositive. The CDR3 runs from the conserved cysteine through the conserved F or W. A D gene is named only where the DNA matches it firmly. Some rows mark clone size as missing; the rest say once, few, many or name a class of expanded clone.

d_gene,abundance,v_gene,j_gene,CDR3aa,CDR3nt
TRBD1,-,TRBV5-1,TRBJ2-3,CASSLGQGGTDTQYF,TGCGCCAGCAGCTTGGGGCAGGGGGGCACAGATACGCAGTATTTT
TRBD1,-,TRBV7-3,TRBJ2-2,CASSWAGGSNTGELFF,TGTGCCAGCTCGTGGGCAGGGGGTTCGAACACCGGGGAGCTGTTTTTT
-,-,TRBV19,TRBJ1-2,CASSGTRQTYGYTF,TGTGCCAGTAGTGGGACAAGACAGACCTATGGCTACACCTTC
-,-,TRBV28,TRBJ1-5,CASRPGGYSNQPQHF,TGTGCCAGCAGGCCGGGGGGTTATAGCAATCAGCCCCAGCATTTT
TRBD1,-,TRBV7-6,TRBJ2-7,CASSPDRGPYEQYF,TGTGCCAGCAGCCCGGACAGGGGTCCCTACGAGCAGTACTTC
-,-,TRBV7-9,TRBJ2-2,CASSLQGGNTGELFF,TGTGCCAGCAGCTTACAGGGGGGGAACACCGGGGAGCTGTTTTTT
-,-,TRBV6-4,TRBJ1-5,CASSEAPNQPQHF,TGTGCCAGCAGTGAGGCCCCGAATCAGCCCCAGCATTTT
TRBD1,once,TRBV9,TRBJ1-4,CASSSGQTEKLFF,TGTGCCAGCAGCTCGGGACAGACTGAAAAACTGTTTTTT
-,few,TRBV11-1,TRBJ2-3,CASLLSGTDTQYF,TGTGCCAGCTTGTTGAGCGGCACAGATACGCAGTATTTT
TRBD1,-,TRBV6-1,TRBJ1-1,CASRDRARIEAFF,TGTGCCAGCAGGGACAGGGCAAGAATTGAAGCTTTCTTT
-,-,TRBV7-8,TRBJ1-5,CASSRKGQGGDQPQHF,TGTGCCAGCAGCCGCAAGGGCCAGGGCGGGGATCAGCCCCAGCATTTT
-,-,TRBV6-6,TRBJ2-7,CASSTKWEQYF,TGTGCCAGCAGCACTAAGTGGGAGCAGTACTTC
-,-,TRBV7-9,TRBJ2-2,CASSYSTPVTGELFF,TGTGCCAGCAGCTATAGCACCCCGGTCACCGGGGAGCTGTTTTTT
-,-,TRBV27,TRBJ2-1,CASSFDRKNEQFF,TGTGCCAGCAGTTTCGACAGGAAAAATGAGCAGTTCTTC
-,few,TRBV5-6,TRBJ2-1,CASSLGPLYNEQFF,TGTGCCAGCAGCCTTGGCCCCCTCTACAATGAGCAGTTCTTC
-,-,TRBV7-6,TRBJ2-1,CASSFYQSPYNEQFF,TGTGCCAGCAGCTTTTATCAGTCCCCCTACAATGAGCAGTTCTTC
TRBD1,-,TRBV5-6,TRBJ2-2,CASSGGTGGHGELFF,TGTGCCAGCAGCGGCGGGACAGGAGGTCACGGGGAGCTGTTTTTT
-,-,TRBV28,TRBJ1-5,CASSLGAINQPQHF,TGTGCCAGCAGTTTGGGGGCGATTAATCAGCCCCAGCATTTT
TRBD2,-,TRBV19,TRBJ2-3,CASSTPLSLAGADTQYF,TGTGCCAGTAGTACCCCACTATCTCTAGCGGGAGCAGATACGCAGTATTTT
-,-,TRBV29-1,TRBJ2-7,CSVEGGTYEQYF,TGCAGCGTTGAGGGGGGAACCTACGAGCAGTACTTC
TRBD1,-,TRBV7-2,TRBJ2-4,CASSPQGEGYIQYF,TGTGCCAGCAGCCCACAGGGGGAAGGGTACATTCAGTACTTC
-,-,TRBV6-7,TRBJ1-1,CASSYAQGYTEAFF,TGTGCCAGCAGTTACGCCCAGGGCTACACTGAAGCTTTCTTT
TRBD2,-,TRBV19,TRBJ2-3,CASSSTTSGGDTQYF,TGTGCCAGTAGTTCAACGACTAGCGGGGGGGATACGCAGTATTTT
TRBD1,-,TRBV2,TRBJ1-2,CASSFTGVGYTF,TGTGCCAGCAGTTTCACAGGGGTCGGCTACACCTTC
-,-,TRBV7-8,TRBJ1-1,CASSLDWTEAFF,TGTGCCAGCAGCTTAGACTGGACTGAAGCTTTCTTT
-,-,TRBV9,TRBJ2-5,CASSVDSGETQYF,TGTGCCAGCAGCGTAGACAGCGGAGAGACCCAGTACTTC
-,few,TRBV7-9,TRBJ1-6,CASSLGTDNSPLHF,TGTGCCAGCAGCTTAGGGACTGATAATTCACCCCTCCACTTT
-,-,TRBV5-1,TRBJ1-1,CASSFRDTNTEAFF,TGCGCCAGCAGCTTCAGGGATACAAACACTGAAGCTTTCTTT
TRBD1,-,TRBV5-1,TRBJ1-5,CASSLGTGMSGQPQHF,TGCGCCAGCAGCCTGGGGACAGGGATGTCCGGTCAGCCCCAGCATTTT
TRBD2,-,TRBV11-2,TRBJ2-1,CASSKGLAGGLGNEQFF,TGTGCCAGCAGCAAGGGACTAGCGGGGGGGCTCGGCAATGAGCAGTTCTTC
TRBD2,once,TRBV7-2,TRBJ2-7,CASSLAGRGALYEQYF,TGTGCCAGCAGCTTAGCCGGGCGGGGGGCCCTCTACGAGCAGTACTTC
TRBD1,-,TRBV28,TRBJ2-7,CASSLRGPAYEQYF,TGTGCCAGCAGTTTAAGGGGGCCTGCCTACGAGCAGTACTTC
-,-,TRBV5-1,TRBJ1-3,CASSLNRDRNTIYF,TGCGCCAGCAGCTTGAACAGGGATAGAAACACCATATATTTT
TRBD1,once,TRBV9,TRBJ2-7,CASSVRTGGFHEQYF,TGTGCCAGCAGCGTAAGGACAGGGGGATTCCACGAGCAGTACTTC
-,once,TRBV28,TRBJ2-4,CASSLQGIKNIQYF,TGTGCCAGCAGTTTACAGGGGATCAAAAACATTCAGTACTTC
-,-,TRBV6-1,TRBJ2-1,CASNGNLGTYNEQFF,TGTGCCAGCAATGGGAACCTTGGGACTTACAATGAGCAGTTCTTC
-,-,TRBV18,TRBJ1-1,CASSELTRETEAFF,TGTGCCAGCTCAGAATTAACCAGGGAAACTGAAGCTTTCTTT
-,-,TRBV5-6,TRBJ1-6,CASSLGRSDSPLHF,TGTGCCAGCAGCTTGGGTCGGAGCGATTCACCCCTCCACTTT
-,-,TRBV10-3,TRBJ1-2,CAISESRTGISGYTF,TGTGCCATCAGTGAGTCGAGAACAGGGATCAGCGGCTACACCTTC
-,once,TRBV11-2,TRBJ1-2,CASSLGRKGYTF,TGTGCCAGCAGCTTAGGCAGAAAGGGCTACACCTTC
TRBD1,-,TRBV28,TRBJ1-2,CASSQGAVPYGYTF,TGTGCCAGCAGCCAGGGGGCGGTTCCATATGGCTACACCTTC
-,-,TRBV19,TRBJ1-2,CASSRLSRGGSSGGYTF,TGTGCCAGTAGTCGATTGTCCCGGGGAGGCAGTTCGGGTGGCTACACCTTC
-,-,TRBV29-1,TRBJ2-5,CSVLGPSETQYF,TGCAGCGTCCTTGGTCCTAGCGAGACCCAGTACTTC
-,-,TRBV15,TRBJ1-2,CATSRDLALPYGYTF,TGTGCCACCAGCAGAGATCTGGCATTGCCCTATGGCTACACCTTC
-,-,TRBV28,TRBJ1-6,CASSPNRVYNSPLHF,TGTGCCAGCAGTCCGAACCGGGTTTATAATTCACCCCTCCACTTT
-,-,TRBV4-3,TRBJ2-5,CASSQLFSPRVTQYF,TGCGCCAGCAGCCAATTATTTTCTCCGAGGGTGACCCAGTACTTC
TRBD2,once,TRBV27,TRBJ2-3,CATGLAGRTDTQYF,TGTGCCACCGGATTAGCGGGGCGTACAGATACGCAGTATTTT
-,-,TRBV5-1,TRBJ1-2,CASSLDSFGYTF,TGCGCCAGCAGCTTGGACAGTTTTGGCTACACCTTC
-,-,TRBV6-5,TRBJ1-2,CASSSGQVNGYTF,TGTGCCAGCAGCTCCGGACAAGTAAACGGCTACACCTTC
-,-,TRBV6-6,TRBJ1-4,CASSYETVGGEKLFF,TGTGCCAGCAGTTACGAGACGGTGGGGGGTGAAAAACTGTTTTTT
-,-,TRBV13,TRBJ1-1,CASSLGHLNTEAFF,TGTGCCAGCAGCTTAGGACACCTGAACACTGAAGCTTTCTTT
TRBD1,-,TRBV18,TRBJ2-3,CASSPGTGGRPDTQYF,TGTGCCAGCTCACCTGGGACAGGGGGCCGGCCAGATACGCAGTATTTT